This T cell receptor (beta chain) was sequenced in a study of neurological immune-mediated disorders. The study, taken as a whole, reports: There were no CDR3 amino acid sequences shared by expanded clones across subjects, a result suggesting private repertoires in all groups. The highest TCR clonal expansion occurred in HTLV-1-associated myelopathy; multiple sclerosis fell below healthy controls. There was no clinical or MRI feature that showed an association with the multiple sclerosis repertoire cluster.

The method for making cDNA was 5'RACE, and it used 10-nucleotide random UMIs. TCRdb used MiXCR to reprocess the 5' RACE reads, holding one entry per CDR3 protein. The table has more than 50,000 distinct CDR3 sequences, less than 4% seen once. This clonotype was counted ten times or more. Its target is unknown. Trimming at V came to 6 bases and at J to 1 base, leaving 7 bases not matched to a gene. The CDR3 has 16 amino acids. The V gene is TRBV12-3 or TRBV12-4, the J gene TRBJ2-2, with 8 positions matching TRBD1. The specimen was PBMCs. The receptor comes from a man aged 25 to 45 with multiple sclerosis. CDR3 residues: CASSRPGTGNTGELFF. Here the CDR3 DNA reads TGTGCCAGCAGCCGCCCCGGGACAGGGAACACCGGGGAGCTGTTTTTT.